The clone carrying this T cell receptor beta chain was observed many times. V was clipped by 1 base and J by 7 bases, with 11 bases between them. Germline CDR1 is SEHNR and CDR2 is FQNEAQ (reference sequence). This CDR3 region has 14 residues. The data stem from a study of neurological immune-mediated disorders. One entry per CDR3 protein, called by TCRdb with MiXCR from the 5' RACE reads. The sample lists around 16,000 distinct CDR3 sequences, roughly 10% occurring once. The sequence was collected from a man between 45 and 60 years old in good health. This chain links TRBV7-9 with TRBJ2-1, with D possibly matching TRBD1 (6 bases). The sequencing sample was made of CD8+ T cells from blood. CDR3 nucleotides: TGTGCCAGCAGCTTAGATGCCAGGGGAAATGAGCAGTTCTTC. Its translation is CASSLDARGNEQFF.